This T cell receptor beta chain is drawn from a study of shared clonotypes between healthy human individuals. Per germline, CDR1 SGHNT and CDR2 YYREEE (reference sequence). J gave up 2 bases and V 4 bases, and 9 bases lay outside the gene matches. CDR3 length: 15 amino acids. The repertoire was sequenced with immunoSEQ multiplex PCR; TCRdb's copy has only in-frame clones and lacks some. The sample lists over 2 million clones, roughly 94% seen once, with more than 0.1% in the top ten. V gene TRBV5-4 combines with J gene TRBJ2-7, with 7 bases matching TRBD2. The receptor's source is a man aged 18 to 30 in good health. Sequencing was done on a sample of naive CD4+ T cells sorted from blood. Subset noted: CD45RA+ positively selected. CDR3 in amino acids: CASSQSGGEAYEQYF. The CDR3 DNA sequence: TGTGCCAGCAGCCAGAGTGGGGGGGAAGCCTACGAGCAGTACTTC. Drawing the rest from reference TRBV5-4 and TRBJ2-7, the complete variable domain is ETGVTQSPTHLIKTRGQQVTLRCSSQSGHNTVSWYQQALGQGPQFIFQYYREEENGRGNFPPRFSGLQFPNYSSELNVNALELDDSALYLCASSQSGGEAYEQYFGPGTRLTVT.